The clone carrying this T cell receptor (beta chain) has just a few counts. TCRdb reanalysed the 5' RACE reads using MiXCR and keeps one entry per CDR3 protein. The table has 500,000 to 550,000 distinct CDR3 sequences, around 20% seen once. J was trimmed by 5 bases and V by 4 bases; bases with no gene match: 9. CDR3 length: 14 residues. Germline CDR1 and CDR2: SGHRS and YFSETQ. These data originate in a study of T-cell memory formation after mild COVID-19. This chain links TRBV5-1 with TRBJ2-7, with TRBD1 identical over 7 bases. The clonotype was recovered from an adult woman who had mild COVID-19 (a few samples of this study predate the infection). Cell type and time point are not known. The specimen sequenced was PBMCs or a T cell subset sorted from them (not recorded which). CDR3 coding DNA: TGCGCCAGCAGCCGCAGGGGGTCGGCCGACGAGCAGTACTTC. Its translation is CASSRRGSADEQYF. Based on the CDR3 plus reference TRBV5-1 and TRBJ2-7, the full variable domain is KAGVTQTPRYLIKTRGQQVTLSCSPISGHRSVSWYQQTPGQGLQFLFEYFSETQRNKGNFPGRFSGRQFSNSRSEMNVSTLELGDSALYLCASSRRGSADEQYFGPGTRLTVT.